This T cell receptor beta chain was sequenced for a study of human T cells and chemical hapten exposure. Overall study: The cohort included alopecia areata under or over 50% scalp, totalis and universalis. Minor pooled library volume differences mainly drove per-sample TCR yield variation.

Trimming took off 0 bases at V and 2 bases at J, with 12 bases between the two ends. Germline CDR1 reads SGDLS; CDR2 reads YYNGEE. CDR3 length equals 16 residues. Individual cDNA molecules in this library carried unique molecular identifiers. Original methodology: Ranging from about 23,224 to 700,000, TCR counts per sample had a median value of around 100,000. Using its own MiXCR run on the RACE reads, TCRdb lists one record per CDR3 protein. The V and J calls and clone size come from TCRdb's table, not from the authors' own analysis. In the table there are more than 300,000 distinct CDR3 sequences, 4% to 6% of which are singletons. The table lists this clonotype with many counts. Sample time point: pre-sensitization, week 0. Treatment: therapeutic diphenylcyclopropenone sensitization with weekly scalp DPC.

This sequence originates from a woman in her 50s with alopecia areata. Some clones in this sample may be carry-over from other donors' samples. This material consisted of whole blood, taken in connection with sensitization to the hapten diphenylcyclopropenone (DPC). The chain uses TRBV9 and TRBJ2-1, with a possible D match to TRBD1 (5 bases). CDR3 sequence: CASSVESQGPYNEQFF. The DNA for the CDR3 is TGTGCCAGCAGCGTAGAGTCTCAGGGTCCCTACAATGAGCAGTTCTTC.